A single sample gave rise to the 21 T cell receptor beta chains below, sequenced in a study of cytomegalovirus exposure and HLA in healthy donors. The method was immunoSEQ multiplex PCR; TCRdb's version includes in-frame clones alone and lacks a portion of them. The profile shows approximately 120,000 clones, roughly nine tenths of them singletons. Specimen: PBMCs. These receptors all stem from a woman aged 18-30 years in good health and CMV-seronegative.

The chain recombines TRBV28 with TRBJ2-2; D is unresolved. The CDR3 is 13 residues long. CDR1 and CDR2 (germline): MDHEN, SYDVKM. V lost 5 bases and J lost 2, with 6 bases in between. CDR3 in amino acids: CASSPSNTGELFF. CDR3 nucleotides: TGTGCCAGCAGTCCGTCCAACACCGGGGAGCTGTTTTTT.

The gene calls are TRBV27 and TRBJ1-1; unclear D gene. The V end lost 0 bases, the J end lost 6 bases, and 5 bases lay between the germline ends. The CDR3 sequence is 12 residues long. Germline CDR1 MNHEY, CDR2 SMNVEV (reference sequence). CDR3 protein: CASSLSGSEAFF. The CDR3 DNA reads TGTGCCAGCAGTTTATCCGGTTCTGAAGCTTTCTTT.

J is TRBJ2-1 and V is TRBV5-5; 8 bases map to TRBD2. This CDR3 has 14 amino acids. Germline CDR1 SGHKS, CDR2 YYEKEE (reference sequence). V was pared by 1 base and J by 6 bases, with 3 bases of the junction left unmatched. CDR3 coding DNA: TGTGCCAGCAGCTTGTTGGCGGGAGGCAATGAGCAGTTCTTC. It codes for CASSLLAGGNEQFF.

The V call is TRBV5-8, the J call TRBJ2-2; D perhaps matches TRBD2 (6 bases). V lost 4 bases and J 6 bases, leaving 19 bases between the germline ends. The CDR3 is 16 amino acids. The germline V gene encodes CDR1 SGHTS and CDR2 YDEGEE. For the CDR3, the DNA is TGTGCCAGCAGCAGCGCGGGGCTCGAAATTTCCGGGGAGCTGTTTTTT. Translation: CASSSAGLEISGELFF.

The rearrangement links TRBV7-9 to TRBJ1-3; 9 bases agree with TRBD1. CDR1 and CDR2 (germline): SEHNR, FQNEAQ (reference sequence). Trimming cost V 5 bases and J 0 bases; bases outside gene matches: 14. This CDR3 is built from 19 residues. CDR3 amino acids: CASSPRGPGQGNSGNTIYF. DNA for the CDR3: TGTGCCAGCAGCCCCAGAGGGCCCGGACAGGGGAACTCTGGAAACACCATATATTTT.

The V gene is TRBV5-4, the J gene TRBJ1-3; 7 positions match TRBD1. CDR3 length: 14 amino acids. CDR1 is SGHNT, CDR2 YYREEE, per germline (reference sequence). The ends lost 4 bases at V and 1 base at J; junction bases unmatched: 2. The CDR3 here is CASSKQGSGNTIYF. The DNA of the CDR3 is TGTGCCAGCAGCAAACAGGGGTCTGGAAACACCATATATTTT. The complete variable domain, with remaining parts taken from reference TRBV5-4 and TRBJ1-3, reads ETGVTQSPTHLIKTRGQQVTLRCSSQSGHNTVSWYQQALGQGPQFIFQYYREEENGRGNFPPRFSGLQFPNYSSELNVNALELDDSALYLCASSKQGSGNTIYFGEGSWLTVV.

This clone occurred once. The genes are TRBV7-9 and TRBJ2-3; D unclear. The germline V and J ends were trimmed by 6 bases and 5 bases, with 9 bases remaining between them. Germline CDR1 and CDR2: SEHNR and FQNEAQ (reference sequence). This CDR3 is 12 amino acids long. For the CDR3, the DNA is TGTGCCAGCAGTGAGCCGGGAGATACGCAGTATTTT. Translated: CASSEPGDTQYF.

The chain recombines TRBV7-8 with TRBJ2-3, with 8 bases fitting TRBD2. This CDR3 contains 15 residues. Germline-derived CDR1 and CDR2 are SGHVS and FQNEAQ. V shed 7 bases, J shed 5 bases, and the junction held 11 bases outside the gene matches. CDR3 nucleotide sequence: TGTGCCAGCACTTCGGGGGGGCTCGGAAAAGATACGCAGTATTTT. Residues: CASTSGGLGKDTQYF.

The chain uses TRBV5-1 and TRBJ2-7, with D maybe TRBD2 (6 bases). Trimming took 0 bases from V and 7 from J, leaving 17 bases between them. This CDR3 is built from 15 residues. Germline CDR1 SGHRS, CDR2 YFSETQ. CDR3 sequence (DNA): TGCGCCAGCAGCTTGGTCGGAGGGGTAGCGCGGGAGCAGTACTTC. This gives the protein CASSLVGGVAREQYF.

The chain employs TRBV10-1 and TRBJ2-7; TRBD2 matches at 8 bases. Germline CDR1 is WNHNN and CDR2 is SYGVQD (reference sequence). The V and J ends lost 0 bases and 5 bases, in that order; junction bases with no gene match: 0. This CDR3 comprises 13 residues. CDR3 nucleotide sequence: TGCGCCAGCAGTGAGTCTAGCGGGAACGAGCAGTACTTC. It specifies CASSESSGNEQYF.

The CDR3 reads CASSLLRSREATTYNEQFF. The DNA of the CDR3 is TGTGCCAGCAGTTTATTGAGGTCCCGGGAGGCGACCACCTACAATGAGCAGTTCTTC. V gene TRBV28 combines with J gene TRBJ2-1; 7 bases are a match to TRBD2. With V trimmed by 1 base and J by 2 bases, 14 bases remained unmatched. The germline V gene encodes CDR1 MDHEN and CDR2 SYDVKM. This CDR3 has 19 residues. The whole variable domain, filled in from reference TRBV28 and TRBJ2-1, reads DVKVTQSSRYLVKRTGEKVFLECVQDMDHENMFWYRQDPGLGLRLIYFSYDVKMKEKGDIPEGYSVSREKKERFSLILESASTNQTSMYLCASSLLRSREATTYNEQFFGPGTRLTVL.

V gene TRBV5-3 combines with J gene TRBJ1-4; TRBD1 matches at 9 bases. TRBV5-3 is sorted into the ORF group, with uncertain function. Trimming at V came to 3 bases and at J to 0 bases, leaving 9 bases not matched to a gene. CDR3 length equals 18 residues. Here the CDR3 reads CARSWSRDRDTTNEKLFF. In DNA, the CDR3 is TGTGCCAGAAGCTGGAGCCGGGACAGGGATACAACTAATGAAAAACTGTTTTTT.

About this clone itself: One end of the junction is discordant with germline, which a read error may explain. This chain links TRBV7-2 with TRBJ2-7, with 8 bases lining up with TRBD2. The CDR3 is made up of 13 amino acids. Germline V gene lookup returns CDR1 SGHTA and CDR2 FQGNSA. CDR3 region: CASSTLRAGLVSF. CDR3 DNA: TGTGCCAGCAGCACCCTGAGGGCGGGACTAGTATCCTTC.

This clone was found a few times. The chain has TRBV7-9 and TRBJ1-2, with 7 bases matching TRBD1. CDR1 is SEHNR, CDR2 FQNEAQ, per germline (reference sequence). The CDR3 loop spans 16 amino acids. V shed 0 bases, J shed 2 bases, and the junction held 6 bases outside the gene matches. For the CDR3, the DNA is TGTGCCAGCAGCTTAGCCCAGGGGGGAAGGAACTATGGCTACACCTTC. It translates to CASSLAQGGRNYGYTF.

V is TRBV28 and J is TRBJ1-4, with TRBD1 matching 7 bases. The germline V gene encodes CDR1 MDHEN and CDR2 SYDVKM. The length of the CDR3 is 17 residues. J was trimmed by 0 bases and V by 5 bases; bases with no gene match: 9. The CDR3: CASSPRDRQTTNEKLFF. Here the CDR3 DNA reads TGTGCCAGCAGTCCCCGGGACAGACAGACAACTAATGAAAAACTGTTTTTT.

The chain joins TRBV10-1 to TRBJ2-7, with 8 nucleotides matching TRBD1. Germline CDR1 is WNHNN and CDR2 is SYGVQD (reference sequence). Losses at the gene ends were 3 bases for V and 3 bases for J; bases not matched to a gene: 7. This CDR3 is 15 amino acids long. CDR3 region: CASSDRAGGVYEQYF. The DNA of the CDR3 is TGCGCCAGCAGTGATCGGGCAGGGGGCGTCTACGAGCAGTACTTC.

This clone was found a few times. The rearrangement joins TRBV11-2 to TRBJ2-7, with TRBD2 identical over 12 bases. This CDR3 has 15 amino acids. Unmatched junction bases numbered 8, after V lost 4 bases and J lost 7 bases. Germline CDR1 is SGHAT and CDR2 is FQNNGV. The CDR3 coding sequence is TGTGCCAGCAGCTGGGGACTAGCGGGCATCCTGGAGCAGTACTTC. This gives the protein CASSWGLAGILEQYF. The variable domain in full, with the rest retrieved from reference TRBV11-2 and TRBJ2-7, is EAGVAQSPRYKIIEKRQSVAFWCNPISGHATLYWYQQILGQGPKLLIQFQNNGVVDDSQLPKDRFSAERLKGVDSTLKIQPAKLEDSAVYLCASSWGLAGILEQYFGPGTRLTVT.

The chain couples TRBV7-8 to TRBJ2-5; 10 nucleotides line up with TRBD2. This CDR3 has 17 amino acids. Germline V gene data show CDR1 as SGHVS and CDR2 as FQNEAQ. J gave up 5 bases and V 3 bases, and 12 bases lay outside the gene matches. CDR3 coding DNA: TGTGCCAGCAGCTTCAGGACTCTAGCGGGAGTAACGGAGACCCAGTACTTC. Translated: CASSFRTLAGVTETQYF.

This chain uses TRBV5-1 with TRBJ1-1; no definite D call. Germline values: CDR1 SGHRS, CDR2 YFSETQ. Trimming shortened V by 0 bases and J by 9 bases, and 15 bases separated the two germline ends. CDR3 length equals 14 residues. CDR3 bases: TGCGCCAGCAGCTTGGGGGAGGGTATAATGCAAGCTTTCTTT. Translating it yields CASSLGEGIMQAFF.

This clone was detected only a few times. J is TRBJ1-4 and V is TRBV7-3, with D possibly being TRBD1 (5 bases). The germline CDR1 and CDR2 sequences are SGHTA and FQGTGA. The V and J ends lost 5 bases and 7 bases respectively, with 14 bases between them. The CDR3 extends over 14 amino acids. The CDR3 loop reads CASSLTGQGEKLFF. The CDR3 nucleotides read TGTGCCAGCAGCCTTACAGGCCAGGGTGAAAAACTGTTTTTT.

The chain has TRBV19 and TRBJ2-1; 9 bases align to TRBD2. The V gene's germline CDR1 is LNHDA and CDR2 SQIVND (reference sequence). After removal of 6 bases from V and 13 bases from J, the junction contained 7 bases not matched to a gene. The length of the CDR3 is 12 residues. For the CDR3, the DNA is TGTGCCAGTAGAACCGGCGGGAGGGAACAGTTCTTC. Its protein product is CASRTGGREQFF.